The 6 T cell receptor beta chains reported below all come from one sample, sequenced in a study of low-dose radiotherapy and immunotherapy resistance in tumors. Specified time point: before trial treatment. Gene-specific TRAV and TRBV primers were used for first-strand cDNA, covering alpha and beta chains. TCRs were amplified for approximately 22 PCR cycles with a constant-region primer and V-primer adapter. TCRdb recomputed calls from the reads with MiXCR, one row per CDR3 protein. The sample includes fewer than 90,000 distinct CDR3 sequences, approximately 17% of them seen just once. The input for sequencing was PBMCs, taken before treatment. These receptors were collected from a male donor with prostate cancer.

This clonotype was detected ten times or more. V and J are TRBV5-1 and TRBJ2-1, with unresolved D. The CDR3 is made up of 16 amino acids. Trimming removed 0 bases at V and 2 bases at J, with 12 bases between. Germline V gives CDR1 SGHRS, CDR2 YFSETQ. The CDR3 DNA is TGCGCCAGCAGCTTGGAGGCTCCCTCCCCCTACAATGAGCAGTTCTTC. Translated: CASSLEAPSPYNEQFF.

This clonotype showed up many times. This chain joins TRBV6-2 or TRBV6-3 and TRBJ2-7, with D perhaps being TRBD1 or TRBD2 (6 bases each). The CDR3 is made up of 13 amino acids. The germline V gene encodes CDR1 MNHEY and CDR2 SVGEGT. Deletions cut 9 bases from V and 5 bases from J, with 17 bases between. CDR3 coding DNA: TGTGCCAGTACGATTCGGGGGCTCAACGAGCAGTACTTC. Protein sequence: CASTIRGLNEQYF.

Ten or more counts support this clonotype. J is TRBJ2-5 and V is TRBV5-4; 16 bases match TRBD2. This CDR3 has 17 amino acids. With 0 bases clipped from V and 9 bases from J, the junction kept 8 bases outside the gene matches. Germline assignment: CDR1 SGHNT and CDR2 YYREEE (reference sequence). The CDR3 region is CASSLEGLAGGTMAQYF. The DNA of the CDR3 is TGTGCCAGCAGCTTGGAGGGACTAGCGGGGGGGACAATGGCCCAGTACTTC.

This clonotype was found many times. The V and J genes are TRBV11-2 and TRBJ2-5; D remains ambiguous. In germline, CDR1 is SGHAT, CDR2 FQNNGV. CDR3 length: 15 amino acids. Trimming took 4 bases from V and 5 from J, leaving 17 bases between them. CDR3 residues: CASSSLGPLRETQYF. Written as DNA, the CDR3 is TGTGCCAGCAGCTCACTGGGCCCTCTTCGGGAGACCCAGTACTTC.

This clonotype was observed once. CDR3 amino acids: CASSLARAHEQYF. In DNA form, the CDR3 reads TGTGCCAGCAGTTTGGCTAGGGCCCACGAGCAGTACTTC. J is TRBJ2-7 and V is TRBV28, with D hard to call. The CDR3 is 13 residues long. The germline CDR1 and CDR2 sequences are MDHEN and SYDVKM. V was cut by 3 bases and J by 5 bases, with 11 bases left in between. Drawing the rest from reference TRBV28 and TRBJ2-7, the complete variable domain is DVKVTQSSRYLVKRTGEKVFLECVQDMDHENMFWYRQDPGLGLRLIYFSYDVKMKEKGDIPEGYSVSREKKERFSLILESASTNQTSMYLCASSLARAHEQYFGPGTRLTVT.

The sample holds many counts of this clonotype. V and J are TRBV6-5 and TRBJ1-5; 7 nucleotides agree with TRBD1. The germline V gene has CDR1 MNHEY and CDR2 SVGAGI. The V gene end was trimmed by 5 bases and the J gene end by 2 bases; junction bases not matched to a gene: 3. This CDR3 has 14 amino acids. The DNA for the CDR3 is TGTGCCAGCAGTGAAACAGGGGGCAATCAGCCCCAGCATTTT. Its protein product is CASSETGGNQPQHF.